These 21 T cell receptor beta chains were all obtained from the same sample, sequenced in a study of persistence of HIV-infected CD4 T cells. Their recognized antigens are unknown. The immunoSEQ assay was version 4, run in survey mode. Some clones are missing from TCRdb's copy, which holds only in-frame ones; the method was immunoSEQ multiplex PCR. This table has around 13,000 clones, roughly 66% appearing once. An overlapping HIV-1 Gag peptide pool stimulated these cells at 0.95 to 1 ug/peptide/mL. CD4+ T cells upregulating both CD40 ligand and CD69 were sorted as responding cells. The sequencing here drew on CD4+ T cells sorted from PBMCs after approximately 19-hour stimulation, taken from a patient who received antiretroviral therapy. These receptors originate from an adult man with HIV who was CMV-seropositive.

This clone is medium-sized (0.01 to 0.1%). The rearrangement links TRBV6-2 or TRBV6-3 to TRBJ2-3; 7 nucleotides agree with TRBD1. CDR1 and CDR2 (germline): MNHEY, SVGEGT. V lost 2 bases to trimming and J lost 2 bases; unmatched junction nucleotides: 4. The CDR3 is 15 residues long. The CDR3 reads CASSYQTGLTDTQYF. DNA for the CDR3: TGTGCCAGCAGTTACCAGACAGGGCTCACAGATACGCAGTATTTT.

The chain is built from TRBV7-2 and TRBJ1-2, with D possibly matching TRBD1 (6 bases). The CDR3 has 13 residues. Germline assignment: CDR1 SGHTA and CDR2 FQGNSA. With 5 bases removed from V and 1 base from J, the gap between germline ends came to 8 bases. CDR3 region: CASSPDSNYGYTF. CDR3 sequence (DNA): TGTGCCAGCAGCCCGGACAGTAACTATGGCTACACCTTC.

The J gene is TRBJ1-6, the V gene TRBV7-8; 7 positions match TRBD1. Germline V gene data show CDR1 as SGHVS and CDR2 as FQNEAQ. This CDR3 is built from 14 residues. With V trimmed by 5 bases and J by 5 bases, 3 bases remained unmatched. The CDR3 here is CASSVGTDNSPLHF. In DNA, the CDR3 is TGTGCCAGCAGCGTTGGGACAGATAATTCACCCCTCCACTTT. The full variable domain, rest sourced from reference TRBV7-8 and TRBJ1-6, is GAGVSQSPRYKVAKRGQDVALRCDPISGHVSLFWYQQALGQGPEFLTYFQNEAQLDKSGLPSDRFFAERPEGSVSTLKIQRTQQEDSAVYLCASSVGTDNSPLHFGNGTRLTVT.

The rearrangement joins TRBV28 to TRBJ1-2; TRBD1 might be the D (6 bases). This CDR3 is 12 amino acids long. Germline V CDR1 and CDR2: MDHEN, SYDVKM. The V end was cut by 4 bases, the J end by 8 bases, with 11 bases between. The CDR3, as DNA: TGTGCCAGCAGTTACAGGGCGTGGGGCTACACCTTC. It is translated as CASSYRAWGYTF.

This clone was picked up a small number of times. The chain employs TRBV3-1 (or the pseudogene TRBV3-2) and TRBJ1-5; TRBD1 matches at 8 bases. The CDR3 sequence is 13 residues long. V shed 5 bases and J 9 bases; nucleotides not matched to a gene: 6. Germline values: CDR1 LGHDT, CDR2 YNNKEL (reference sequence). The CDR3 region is CASSDTGGRPQHF. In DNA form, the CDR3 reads TGTGCCAGCAGCGATACAGGGGGGAGGCCCCAGCATTTT.

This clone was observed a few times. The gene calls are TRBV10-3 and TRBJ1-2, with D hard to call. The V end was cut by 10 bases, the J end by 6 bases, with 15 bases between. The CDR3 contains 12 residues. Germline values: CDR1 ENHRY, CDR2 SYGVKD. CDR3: CATNGLVNGYTF. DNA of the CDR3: TGTGCCACTAACGGGCTGGTAAATGGCTACACCTTC.

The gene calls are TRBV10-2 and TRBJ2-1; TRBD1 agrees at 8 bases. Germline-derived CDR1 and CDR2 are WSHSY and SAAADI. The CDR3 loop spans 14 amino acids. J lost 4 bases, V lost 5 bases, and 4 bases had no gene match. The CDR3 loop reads CASSQGALYNEQFF. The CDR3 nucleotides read TGCGCCAGCAGTCAGGGGGCTCTATACAATGAGCAGTTCTTC.

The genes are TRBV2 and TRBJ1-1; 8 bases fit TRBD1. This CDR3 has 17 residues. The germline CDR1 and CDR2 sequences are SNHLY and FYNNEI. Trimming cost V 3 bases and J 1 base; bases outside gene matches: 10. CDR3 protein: CASSDGRGRDWNTEAFF. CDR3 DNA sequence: TGTGCCAGCAGTGATGGCAGGGGGCGCGACTGGAACACTGAAGCTTTCTTT.

The CDR3 loop reads CAHGGSSYNSPLHF. Here the CDR3 DNA reads TGTGCCCACGGAGGGAGCTCCTATAATTCACCCCTCCACTTT. The genes are TRBV30 and TRBJ1-6; D gene ambiguous. Germline assignment: CDR1 GTSNPN and CDR2 SVGIG (reference sequence). V was trimmed by 8 bases and J by 0 bases, leaving 11 bases between them. The CDR3 runs 14 residues. Complete variable domain (other parts from reference TRBV30 and TRBJ1-6): SQTIHQWPATLVQPVGSPLSLECTVEGTSNPNLYWYRQAAGRGLQLLFYSVGIGQISSEVPQNLSASRPQDRQFILSSKKLLLSDSGFYLCAHGGSSYNSPLHFGNGTRLTVT.

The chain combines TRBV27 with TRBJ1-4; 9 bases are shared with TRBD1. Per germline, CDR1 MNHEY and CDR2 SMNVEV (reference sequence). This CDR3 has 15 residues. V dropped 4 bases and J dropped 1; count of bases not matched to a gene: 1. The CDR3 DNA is TGTGCCAGCAGTTACAGGGGGCTAACTAATGAAAAACTGTTTTTT. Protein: CASSYRGLTNEKLFF.

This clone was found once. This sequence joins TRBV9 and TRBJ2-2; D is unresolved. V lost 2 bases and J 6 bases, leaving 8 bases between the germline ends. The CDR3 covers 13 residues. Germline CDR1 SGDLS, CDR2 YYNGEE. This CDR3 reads CASSVTMAGELFF. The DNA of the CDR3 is TGTGCCAGCAGCGTCACAATGGCCGGGGAGCTGTTTTTT. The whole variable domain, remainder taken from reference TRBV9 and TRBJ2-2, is DSGVTQTPKHLITATGQRVTLRCSPRSGDLSVYWYQQSLDQGLQFLIQYYNGEERAKGNILERFSAQQFPDLHSELNLSSLELGDSALYFCASSVTMAGELFFGEGSRLTVL.

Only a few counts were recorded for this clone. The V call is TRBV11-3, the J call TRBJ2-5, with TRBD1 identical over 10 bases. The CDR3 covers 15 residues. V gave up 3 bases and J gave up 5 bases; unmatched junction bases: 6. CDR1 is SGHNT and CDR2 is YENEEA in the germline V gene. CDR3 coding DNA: TGTGCCAGCAGCTTGAAGACAGGGGGCGCGGAGACCCAGTACTTC. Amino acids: CASSLKTGGAETQYF.

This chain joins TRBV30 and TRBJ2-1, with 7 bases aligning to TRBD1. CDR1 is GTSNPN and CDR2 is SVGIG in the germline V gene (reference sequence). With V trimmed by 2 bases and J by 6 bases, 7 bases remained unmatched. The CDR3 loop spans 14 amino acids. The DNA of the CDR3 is TGTGCCTGGAGTAGGGGGCAGGCAGGCAATGAGCAGTTCTTC. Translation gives CAWSRGQAGNEQFF.

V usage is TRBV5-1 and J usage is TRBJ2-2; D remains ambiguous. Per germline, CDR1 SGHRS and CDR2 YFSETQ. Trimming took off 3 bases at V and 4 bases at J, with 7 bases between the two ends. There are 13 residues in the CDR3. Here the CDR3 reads CASSWWSTGELFF. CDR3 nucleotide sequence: TGCGCCAGCAGCTGGTGGAGCACCGGGGAGCTGTTTTTT.

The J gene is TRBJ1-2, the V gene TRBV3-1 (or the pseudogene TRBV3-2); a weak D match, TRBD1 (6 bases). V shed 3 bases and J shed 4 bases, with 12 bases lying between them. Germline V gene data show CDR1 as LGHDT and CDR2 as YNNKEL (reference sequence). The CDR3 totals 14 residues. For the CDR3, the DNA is TGTGCCAGCAGCCATGGCCAGGGGAGCTATGGCTACACCTTC. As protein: CASSHGQGSYGYTF.

CDR3 protein: CASSRKESTGTNGYTF. CDR3 DNA: TGTGCCAGCTCACGAAAAGAATCAACCGGGACAAACGGCTACACCTTC. The chain employs TRBV18 and TRBJ1-2; D possibly corresponds to TRBD1 (6 bases). Per germline, CDR1 KGHSH and CDR2 LQKENI. The CDR3 has 16 residues. Trimming pared 4 bases from V and 8 bases from J, leaving 23 bases between.

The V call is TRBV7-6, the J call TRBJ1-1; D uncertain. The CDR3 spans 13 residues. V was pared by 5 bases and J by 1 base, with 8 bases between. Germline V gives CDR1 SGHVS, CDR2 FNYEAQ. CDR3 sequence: CASSVKGNTEAFF. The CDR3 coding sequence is TGTGCCAGCAGCGTTAAAGGGAACACTGAAGCTTTCTTT.

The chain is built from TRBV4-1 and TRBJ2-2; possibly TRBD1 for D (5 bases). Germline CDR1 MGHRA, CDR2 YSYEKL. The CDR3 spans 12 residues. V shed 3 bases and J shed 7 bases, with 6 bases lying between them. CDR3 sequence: CASSHRVGELFF. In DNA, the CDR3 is TGCGCCAGCAGCCACAGGGTCGGGGAGCTGTTTTTT.

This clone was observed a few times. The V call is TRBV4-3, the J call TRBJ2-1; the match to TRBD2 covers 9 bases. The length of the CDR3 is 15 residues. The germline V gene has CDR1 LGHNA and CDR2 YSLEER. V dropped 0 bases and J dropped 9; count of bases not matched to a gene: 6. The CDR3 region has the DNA TGCGCCAGCAGCCAAGATGGCGGGAGGGCCCCTGAGCAGTTCTTC. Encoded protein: CASSQDGGRAPEQFF.

This CDR3 is CASSLNSLQNEQFF. The CDR3 region has the DNA TGTGCCAGCAGCCTGAACAGCTTACAGAATGAGCAGTTCTTC. This sequence joins TRBV5-6 and TRBJ2-1; D is undetermined. Germline V gene data show CDR1 as SGHDT and CDR2 as YYEEEE. V gave up 4 bases and J gave up 7 bases, with 15 bases separating them. The CDR3 spans 14 residues.

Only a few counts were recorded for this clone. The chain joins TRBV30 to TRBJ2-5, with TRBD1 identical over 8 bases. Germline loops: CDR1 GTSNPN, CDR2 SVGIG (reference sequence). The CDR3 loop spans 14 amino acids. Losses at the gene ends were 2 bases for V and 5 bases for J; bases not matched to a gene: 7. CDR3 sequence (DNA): TGTGCCTGGAGTCCTCAGGGGGCCTGGGAGACCCAGTACTTC. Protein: CAWSPQGAWETQYF.